This TCR beta chain was identified in a study of response to subunit inactivated influenza vaccine. As to this clonotype: Relative to the germline gene, one junction end is altered; a read error may explain this.

CDR3 length: 15 residues. Germline V gene lookup returns CDR1 SGHRS and CDR2 YFSETQ. One entry per CDR3 protein, called by TCRdb with MiXCR from the RT-PCR reads. This sample has about 300,000 distinct CDR3 sequences; 20% to 25% occur once, and the top ten carry 10%. This chain connects TRBV5-1 to TRBJ2-2, with D tentatively TRBD1 (7 bases). The material was PBMCs from blood, obtained about 19 months after vaccination. This clonotype originated in a man aged 45 to 70 who received an inactivated influenza vaccine. Here the CDR3 reads CASSWRDSSSGELFF. For the CDR3, the DNA is TGTGCCAGCAGCTGGAGGGACAGCTCATCCGGGGAGCTGTTTTTT.